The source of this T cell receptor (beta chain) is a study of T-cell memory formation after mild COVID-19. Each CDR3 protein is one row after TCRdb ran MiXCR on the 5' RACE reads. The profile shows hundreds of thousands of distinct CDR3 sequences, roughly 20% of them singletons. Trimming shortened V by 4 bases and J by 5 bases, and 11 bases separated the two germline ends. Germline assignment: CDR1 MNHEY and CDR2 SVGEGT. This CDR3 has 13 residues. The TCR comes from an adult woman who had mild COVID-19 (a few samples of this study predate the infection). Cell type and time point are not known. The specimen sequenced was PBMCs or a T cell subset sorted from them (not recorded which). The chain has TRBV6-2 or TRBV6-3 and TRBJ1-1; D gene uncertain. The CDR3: CASSFRLQTEAFF. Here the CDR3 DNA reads TGTGCCAGCAGTTTCCGACTGCAGACTGAAGCTTTCTTT.